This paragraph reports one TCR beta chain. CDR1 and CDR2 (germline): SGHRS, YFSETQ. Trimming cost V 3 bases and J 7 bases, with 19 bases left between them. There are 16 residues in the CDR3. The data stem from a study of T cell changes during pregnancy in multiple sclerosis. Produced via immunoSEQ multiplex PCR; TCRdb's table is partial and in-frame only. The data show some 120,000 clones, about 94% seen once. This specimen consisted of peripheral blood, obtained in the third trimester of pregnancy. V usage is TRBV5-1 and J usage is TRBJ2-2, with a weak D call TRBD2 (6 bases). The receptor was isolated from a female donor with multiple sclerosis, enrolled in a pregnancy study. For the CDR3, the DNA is TGCGCCAGCAGCTCCGACCCGGGACTCCGCAGCGGGGAGCTGTTTTTT. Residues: CASSSDPGLRSGELFF.